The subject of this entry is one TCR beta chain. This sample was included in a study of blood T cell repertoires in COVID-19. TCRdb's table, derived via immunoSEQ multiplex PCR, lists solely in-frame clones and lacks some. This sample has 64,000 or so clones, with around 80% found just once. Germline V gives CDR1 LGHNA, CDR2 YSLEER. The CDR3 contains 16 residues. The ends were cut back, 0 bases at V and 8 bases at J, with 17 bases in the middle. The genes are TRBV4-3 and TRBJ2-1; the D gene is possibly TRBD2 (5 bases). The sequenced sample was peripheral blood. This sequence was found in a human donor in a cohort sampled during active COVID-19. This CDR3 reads CASSQDLNKGAHEQFF. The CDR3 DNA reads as TGCGCCAGCAGCCAAGATCTTAATAAGGGAGCCCATGAGCAGTTCTTC.